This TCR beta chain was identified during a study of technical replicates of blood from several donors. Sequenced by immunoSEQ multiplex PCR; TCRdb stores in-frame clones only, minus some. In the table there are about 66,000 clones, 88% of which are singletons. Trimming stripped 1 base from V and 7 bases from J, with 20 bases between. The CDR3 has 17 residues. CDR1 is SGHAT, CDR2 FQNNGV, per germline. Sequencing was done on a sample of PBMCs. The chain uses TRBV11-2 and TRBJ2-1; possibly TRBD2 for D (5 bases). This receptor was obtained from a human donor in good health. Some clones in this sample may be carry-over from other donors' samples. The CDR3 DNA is TGTGCCAGCAGCTTAGGGTCACCGGGAAGGGTGGGGAATGAGCAGTTCTTC. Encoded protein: CASSLGSPGRVGNEQFF.